The present TCR beta chain was sequenced within a study of blood T cell repertoires in COVID-19 (dated by TCRdb to 2020 to 2021). About the full investigation: Collaborator samples came from the United States, Italy and Spain and covered acute and convalescent phases of COVID-19. The material from the prospective study consisted of cDNA or gDNA derived from T cells, B-cell-depleted T cells, or PBMCs. The dataset comprised deeply sampled blood TCRbeta repertoires from subjects exposed to, actively infected with, or recovered from COVID-19. A freely available public database, intended as a resource for researchers studying the immune response to SARS-CoV-2, is where the repertoires were released. The samples were drawn from two sources: the first 160 participants of the ongoing ImmuneRACE study, and 1,254 subjects contributed by 6 global collaborators. Nearly every sample came with metadata listing a de-identified subject ID, COVID-19 status, age in years and sex. Where available, HLA class I and class II types were taken from metadata supplied by the sample provider and were not determined by assay-based typing.

Trimming takes 6 bases from V and 5 bases from J, and the germline ends sit 14 bases apart. Spanning cysteine to phenylalanine, the CDR3 consists of 14 amino acids. Solely the CDR3 DNA is kept, with 42 bases framed from the first base. CDR1 and CDR2 are drawn from the germline V gene: MNHEY, SVGAGI. Broader findings and caveats from the paper: Clinical and demographic metadata were provided uncurated, with the amount varying by source and participant.

TCRbeta CDR3 regions were amplified from genomic DNA by means of the immunoSEQ Assay, a bias-controlled multiplex PCR. Turning to the authors' computational methods: Within the assay, amplification of reference gene primers was used to estimate how many nucleated cells each sample contained. To quantify the absolute abundance of each unique TCRbeta CDR3 rearrangement, sequence reads were collapsed and filtered. For each sample, productive Simpson clonality was calculated as the square root of Simpson's diversity index across productive rearrangements. In its TCRdb copy, this immuneACCESS table keeps in-frame sequences only and misses some clones. Where compared with another copy, unresolved V genes explain less than half of these, and the others have no known cause. The V and J calls and the clone size are those of that table, but D and trimming were determined from the DNA. Within this sample are about 300,000 clones, with 70% to 90% of them counted one time only. Jointly, the top ten make up 1.3% of the sample.

Collaborating institutions collected whole blood in K2EDTA tubes following their own protocols. For TCRbeta analysis, collaborator samples were shipped as frozen whole blood, as isolated PBMCs, or as DNA extracted from either sample type. A note on this clone: This receptor's antigen is unknown. No base quality values were provided; no much bigger clone lies one nucleotide off.

The sample comprised peripheral blood. The clonotype originates from a man in his sixties or seventies with acute or convalescent COVID-19. The chain joins TRBV6-5 to TRBJ1-3; TRBD1 is perhaps the D gene, given 6 matching bases. The CDR3 protein sequence reads: CASRTYRERNTIYF. The base sequence is TGTGCCAGCAGAACGTACAGGGAACGAAACACCATATATTTT.